This TCR beta chain was profiled in a study of cytomegalovirus exposure and HLA in healthy donors. As to this clone: The antigen remains undetermined.

Trimming shortened V by 1 base and J by 9 bases, and 11 bases separated the two germline ends. The CDR3 has 13 residues. CDR1 and CDR2 (germline): SGHNT, YENEEA. The study ran its PCR with 60 Vbeta and 13 Jbeta primers. Some clones are missing from TCRdb's copy, which holds only in-frame ones; the method was immunoSEQ multiplex PCR. Counted here are more than 100,000 clones, about 74% occurring once; the ten biggest clones make up approximately 5%. The study's findings and limits: A later analysis found TCR association rates differed by HLA locus, highest for DRB1 and lowest for HLA-C.

This receptor was taken from a woman aged 45-65 years in good health and CMV-seropositive. The chain is built from TRBV11-3 and TRBJ2-3, with D possibly being TRBD2 (5 bases). The sample consisted of PBMCs. CDR3 DNA sequence: TGTGCCAGCAGCTTAGCCCCGGGAAGAACGCAGTATTTT. This encodes CASSLAPGRTQYF.